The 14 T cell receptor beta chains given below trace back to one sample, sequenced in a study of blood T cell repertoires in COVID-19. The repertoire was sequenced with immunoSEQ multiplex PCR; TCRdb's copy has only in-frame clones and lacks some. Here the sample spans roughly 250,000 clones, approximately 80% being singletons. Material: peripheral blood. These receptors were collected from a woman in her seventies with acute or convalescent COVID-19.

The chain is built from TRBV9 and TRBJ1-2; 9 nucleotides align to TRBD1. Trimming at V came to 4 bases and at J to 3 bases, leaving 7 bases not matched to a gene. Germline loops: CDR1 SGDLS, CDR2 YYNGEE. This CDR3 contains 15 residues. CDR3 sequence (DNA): TGTGCCAGCAGCTTCGGACAGGGGACAGACTATGGCTACACCTTC. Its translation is CASSFGQGTDYGYTF.

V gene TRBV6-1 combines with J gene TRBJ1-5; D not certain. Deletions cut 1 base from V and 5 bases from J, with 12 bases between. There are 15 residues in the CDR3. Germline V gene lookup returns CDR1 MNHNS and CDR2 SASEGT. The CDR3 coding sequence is TGTGCCAGCAGTGAAGGAAACAGTGCCTATCAGCCCCAGCATTTT. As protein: CASSEGNSAYQPQHF.

The CDR3 region is CASSVGGGTLNEKLFF. The CDR3 region has the DNA TGTGCCAGCAGCGTGGGCGGGGGTACCCTTAATGAAAAACTGTTTTTT. This sequence joins TRBV9 and TRBJ1-4; D possibly corresponds to TRBD1 (5 bases). Germline V lookup: CDR1 SGDLS, CDR2 YYNGEE. CDR3 length: 16 amino acids. Trimming stripped 2 bases from V and 4 bases from J, with 15 bases between.

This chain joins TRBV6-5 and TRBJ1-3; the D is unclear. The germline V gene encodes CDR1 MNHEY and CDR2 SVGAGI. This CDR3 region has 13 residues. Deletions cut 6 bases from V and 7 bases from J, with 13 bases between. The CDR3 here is CASRPDPGNTIYF. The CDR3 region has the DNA TGTGCCAGCAGACCAGATCCGGGGAACACCATATATTTT.

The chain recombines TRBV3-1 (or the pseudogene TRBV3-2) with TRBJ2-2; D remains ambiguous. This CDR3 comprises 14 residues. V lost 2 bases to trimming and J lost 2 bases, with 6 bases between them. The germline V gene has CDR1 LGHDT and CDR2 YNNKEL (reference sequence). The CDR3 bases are TGTGCCAGCAGCCAACCAGATAACACCGGGGAGCTGTTTTTT. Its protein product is CASSQPDNTGELFF.

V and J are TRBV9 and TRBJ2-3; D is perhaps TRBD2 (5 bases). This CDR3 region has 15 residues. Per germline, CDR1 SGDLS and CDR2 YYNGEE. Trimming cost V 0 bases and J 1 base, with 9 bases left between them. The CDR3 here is CASSVANGGTDTQYF. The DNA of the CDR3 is TGTGCCAGCAGCGTAGCAAACGGGGGCACAGATACGCAGTATTTT.

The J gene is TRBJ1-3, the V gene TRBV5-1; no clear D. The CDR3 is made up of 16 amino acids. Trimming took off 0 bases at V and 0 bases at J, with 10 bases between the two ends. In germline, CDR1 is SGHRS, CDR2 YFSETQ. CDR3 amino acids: CASSLAPTGSGNTIYF. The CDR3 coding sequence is TGCGCCAGCAGCTTGGCCCCAACGGGCTCTGGAAACACCATATATTTT.

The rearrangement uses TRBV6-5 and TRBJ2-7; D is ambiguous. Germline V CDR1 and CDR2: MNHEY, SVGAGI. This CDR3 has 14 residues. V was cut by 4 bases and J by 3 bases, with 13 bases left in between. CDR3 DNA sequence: TGTGCCAGCAGTTTAAATTTGAGGCGCTACGAGCAGTACTTC. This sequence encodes CASSLNLRRYEQYF.

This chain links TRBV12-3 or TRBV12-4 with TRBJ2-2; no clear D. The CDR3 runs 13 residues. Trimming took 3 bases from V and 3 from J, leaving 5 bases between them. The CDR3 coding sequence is TGTGCCAGCAGTTTCGGTCACACCGGGGAGCTGTTTTTT. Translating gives CASSFGHTGELFF.

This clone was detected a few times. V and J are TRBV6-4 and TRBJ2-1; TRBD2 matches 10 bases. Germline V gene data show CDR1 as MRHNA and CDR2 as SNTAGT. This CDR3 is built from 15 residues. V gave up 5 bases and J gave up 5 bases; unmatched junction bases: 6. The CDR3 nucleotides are TGTGCCAGCAGTTCTAGCGGGGGTGACCACAATGAGCAGTTCTTC. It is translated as CASSSSGGDHNEQFF.

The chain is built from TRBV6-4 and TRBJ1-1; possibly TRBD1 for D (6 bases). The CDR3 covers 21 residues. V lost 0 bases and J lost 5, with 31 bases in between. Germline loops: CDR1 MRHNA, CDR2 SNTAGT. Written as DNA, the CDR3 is TGTGCCAGCAGTGACTCCGAAAGTAGGTTAGATCTGGGACACAAGTTGACTGAAGCTTTCTTT. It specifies CASSDSESRLDLGHKLTEAFF.

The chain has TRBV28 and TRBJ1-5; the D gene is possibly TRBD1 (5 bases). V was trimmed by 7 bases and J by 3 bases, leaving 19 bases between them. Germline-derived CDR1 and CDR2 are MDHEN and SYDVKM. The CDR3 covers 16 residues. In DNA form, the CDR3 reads TGTGCCAGCACCCGTTTGAGGTCAGGGCCCAATCAGCCCCAGCATTTT. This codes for CASTRLRSGPNQPQHF.

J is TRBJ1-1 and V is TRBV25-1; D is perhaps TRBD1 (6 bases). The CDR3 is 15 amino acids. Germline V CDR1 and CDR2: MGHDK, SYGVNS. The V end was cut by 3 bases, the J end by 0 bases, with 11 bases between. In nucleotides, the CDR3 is TGTGCCAGCAGTGATTCCAGGGGTATGAACACTGAAGCTTTCTTT. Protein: CASSDSRGMNTEAFF. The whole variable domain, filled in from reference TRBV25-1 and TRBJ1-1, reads EADIYQTPRYLVIGTGKKITLECSQTMGHDKMYWYQQDPGMELHLIHYSYGVNSTEKGDLSSESTVSRIRTEHFPLTLESARPSHTSQYLCASSDSRGMNTEAFFGQGTRLTVV.

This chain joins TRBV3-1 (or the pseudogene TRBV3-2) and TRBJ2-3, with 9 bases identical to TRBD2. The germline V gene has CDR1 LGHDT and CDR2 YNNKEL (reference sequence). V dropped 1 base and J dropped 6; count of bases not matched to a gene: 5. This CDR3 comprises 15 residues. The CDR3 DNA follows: TGTGCCAGCAGCCAAGGAGCGGGGGGCCGCGATACGCAGTATTTT. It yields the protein CASSQGAGGRDTQYF.